The sequence of this T cell receptor beta chain was determined in a study of T cell responses to AZD1222 COVID-19 vaccine. To note about this clone: Its target is unknown.

V shed 7 bases, J shed 2 bases, and the junction held 18 bases outside the gene matches. The CDR3 totals 18 residues. Germline CDR1 MNHNY, CDR2 SVGAGI (reference sequence). TCRdb's copy holds only in-frame clones and misses some; the assay was immunoSEQ multiplex PCR. This sample carries some 200,000 clones, about 94% of them seen once, and the ten largest clones take over 1.5%. Study-level findings and limits: Just a handful of people given AZD1222 tested seropositive at baseline. Donor demographics were predominantly white British with a female majority; clonal diversity may be underestimated.

Here the sequenced sample was peripheral blood, taken 28 days after the second dose of the MenACWY control vaccine. The TCR originated in an adult who received the MenACWY meningococcal vaccine as a control. V and J are TRBV6-6 and TRBJ2-3, with 7 bases matching TRBD2. The CDR3 loop reads CASNRLAVPNGPTDTQYF. The DNA of the CDR3 is TGTGCCAGCAATCGGCTAGCGGTACCCAATGGACCCACAGATACGCAGTATTTT.